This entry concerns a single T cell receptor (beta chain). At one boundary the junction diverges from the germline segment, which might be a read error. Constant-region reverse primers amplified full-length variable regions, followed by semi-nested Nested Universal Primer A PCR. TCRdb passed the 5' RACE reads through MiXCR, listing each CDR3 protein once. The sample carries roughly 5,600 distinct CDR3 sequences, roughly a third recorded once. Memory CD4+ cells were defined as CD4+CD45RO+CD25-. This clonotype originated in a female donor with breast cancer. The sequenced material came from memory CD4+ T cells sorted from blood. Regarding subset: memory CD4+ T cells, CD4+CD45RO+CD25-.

The CDR3 region has the DNA TGTAGTGCTAGAGGAGCGGGAGGGCTCGGCAGAGAGACCCAGTACTTC. Residues: CSARGAGGLGRETQYF. The genes are TRBV20-1 and TRBJ2-5, with TRBD2 matching 10 bases. CDR1 and CDR2 (germline): DFQATT, SNEGSKA (reference sequence). There are 16 residues in the CDR3.